The clone carrying this T cell receptor beta chain was seen more than once but under ten times. The target antigen is unknown. Time point specified: cycle 4 day 1 (C4D1), after less than seven weeks of nivolumab. Relapse was seen in all patients after autologous stem cell transplantation, and brentuximab vedotin exposure was variable. The authors enriched CD8+ T cells from thawed PBMCs via magnetic negative selection. These data belong to a study of PD-1 blockade in classical Hodgkin lymphoma. For the study at large: Every 2 weeks, patients had 3 mg/kg nivolumab intravenously. Study results and caveats: Unlike CD8+ TCR diversity, which did not rise significantly by C4D1, CD4+ TCR diversity did.

Using immunoSEQ multiplex PCR, the repertoire was profiled, and TCRdb retains in-frame clones only, with some absent. The sample carries around 6,700 clones, approximately 76% recorded once. The TCR sequence derives from a human donor with classical Hodgkin lymphoma. The source material was CD8+ T cells from blood, sampled before the fourth cycle of nivolumab.

The DNA of the CDR3 is TGTGCCAGCAGCGGAGACTTGACAGGGGCGGGCTATGGCTACACCTTC. It encodes CASSGDLTGAGYGYTF. V is TRBV11-2 and J is TRBJ1-2, with 8 nucleotides matching TRBD1. Germline values: CDR1 SGHAT, CDR2 FQNNGV. The V and J ends lost 5 bases and 4 bases, in that order; junction bases with no gene match: 12. The CDR3 covers 16 residues.